A single sample is the source of the 24 T cell receptor beta chains below, sequenced in a study of T cell responses to AZD1222 COVID-19 vaccine. Using immunoSEQ multiplex PCR, the repertoire was profiled, and TCRdb retains in-frame clones only, with some absent. This table has about 270,000 clones, approximately 94% appearing once. Sequenced here: peripheral blood, sampled 28 days after the second AZD1222 dose. The receptors originated from an adult who received the AZD1222 COVID-19 vaccine.

The chain employs TRBV6-5 and TRBJ2-7; D is ambiguous. V was shortened by 2 bases and J by 6 bases, with 11 bases between the two germline ends. Germline CDR1 and CDR2: MNHEY and SVGAGI. CDR3 length equals 13 residues. CDR3 protein: CASSYRRGGEQYF. In nucleotides, the CDR3 is TGTGCCAGCAGTTACCGAAGAGGCGGCGAGCAGTACTTC.

Remarks on this clone: Other DNA sequences in the sample encode the same CDR3. V is TRBV6-5 and J is TRBJ2-7, with 7 bases that match TRBD2. There are 14 residues in the CDR3. V lost 3 bases, J lost 0 bases, and 2 bases stayed unmatched. In germline, CDR1 is MNHEY, CDR2 SVGAGI. CDR3 coding DNA: TGTGCCAGCAGTTATGGCGGGGGCTCCTACGAGCAGTACTTC. The encoded protein is CASSYGGGSYEQYF.

This chain joins TRBV7-2 and TRBJ2-7, with 9 bases fitting TRBD1. The length of the CDR3 is 14 residues. V shed 3 bases and J 2 bases; nucleotides not matched to a gene: 2. Germline CDR1 and CDR2: SGHTA and FQGNSA. CDR3 residues: CASSFWDRAYEQYF. The CDR3 DNA is TGTGCCAGCAGCTTCTGGGACAGGGCCTACGAGCAGTACTTC.

A few counts support this clone. This rearrangement joins TRBV28 to TRBJ1-5; no definite D call. Germline V gene sequence: CDR1 MDHEN, CDR2 SYDVKM. The ends were cut back, 5 bases at V and 4 bases at J, with 21 bases in the middle. The CDR3 spans 17 residues. The DNA of the CDR3 is TGTGCCAGCAGTCCCAGTGACTCCTACGGAAGGAATCAGCCCCAGCATTTT. Protein: CASSPSDSYGRNQPQHF.

The CDR3 sequence: CASSSGDTNYGYTF. The CDR3 DNA follows: TGCGCCAGCAGCTCAGGGGATACTAACTATGGCTACACCTTC. The chain combines TRBV5-1 with TRBJ1-2, with D perhaps TRBD1 (6 bases). The CDR3 sequence is 14 residues long. Per the germline V gene, CDR1 is SGHRS and CDR2 is YFSETQ. With 3 bases removed from V and 0 bases from J, the gap between germline ends came to 9 bases. Full variable domain (rest looked up from reference TRBV5-1 and TRBJ1-2): KAGVTQTPRYLIKTRGQQVTLSCSPISGHRSVSWYQQTPGQGLQFLFEYFSETQRNKGNFPGRFSGRQFSNSRSEMNVSTLELGDSALYLCASSSGDTNYGYTFGSGTRLTVV.

V and J are TRBV3-1 (or the pseudogene TRBV3-2) and TRBJ2-7; 9 nucleotides line up with TRBD2. CDR1 and CDR2 from the germline V gene are LGHDT and YNNKEL (reference sequence). V lost 0 bases, J lost 2 bases, and 5 bases stayed unmatched. There are 16 residues in the CDR3. CDR3 loop: CASSQDRVAGAYEQYF. CDR3 bases: TGTGCCAGCAGCCAAGATAGGGTAGCGGGGGCCTACGAGCAGTACTTC.

This clone was detected once. The J gene is TRBJ1-5, the V gene TRBV28, with D possibly TRBD1 on 6 matching bases. Between the trimmed V and J ends, which lost 1 base and 3 bases, there was a span of 13 bases. Germline V gene lookup returns CDR1 MDHEN and CDR2 SYDVKM. The CDR3 covers 16 residues. The CDR3: CASSLSGWGANQPQHF. In nucleotides, the CDR3 is TGTGCCAGCAGTTTATCGGGATGGGGGGCCAATCAGCCCCAGCATTTT.

The CDR3 DNA sequence: TGTGCCAGCAGTTTATTTGGGGGGCGAGGGGGTGGCTACACCTTC. Translated: CASSLFGGRGGGYTF. The chain couples TRBV27 to TRBJ1-2; D possibly corresponds to TRBD1 (6 bases). Germline CDR1 and CDR2: MNHEY and SMNVEV (reference sequence). V was shortened by 1 base and J by 7 bases, with 16 bases between the two germline ends. CDR3 length: 15 residues.

This clone is a singleton in its sample. The chain carries TRBV23-1 and TRBJ2-1; D gene ambiguous. TRBV23-1 is known as an ORF, though its function is uncertain. The CDR3 extends over 17 amino acids. V was clipped by 4 bases and J by 0 bases, with 16 bases between them. The CDR3 loop reads CASSPSALSSSYNEQFF. The CDR3 DNA reads as TGCGCCAGCAGTCCGTCCGCCTTGAGTAGCTCCTACAATGAGCAGTTCTTC.

This sequence joins TRBV12-3 or TRBV12-4 and TRBJ1-1, with a weak D call TRBD1 (5 bases). The length of the CDR3 is 13 residues. Trimming shortened V by 4 bases and J by 12 bases, and 18 bases separated the two germline ends. The CDR3 loop is CASSSPGLPRTFF. The CDR3 DNA is TGTGCCAGCAGTTCCCCAGGGCTACCTCGGACTTTCTTT.

V and J are TRBV5-5 and TRBJ1-2, with 7 bases that match TRBD1. V dropped 2 bases and J dropped 8; count of bases not matched to a gene: 6. This CDR3 contains 13 residues. Looked up from germline, CDR1 is SGHKS and CDR2 is YYEKEE (reference sequence). The CDR3 sequence: CASSFDYRGGYTF. The CDR3 nucleotides are TGTGCCAGCAGCTTTGACTACAGGGGAGGCTACACCTTC.

The chain uses TRBV28 and TRBJ1-1; no reliable D call. V was cut by 5 bases and J by 0 bases, with 7 bases left in between. The germline V gene encodes CDR1 MDHEN and CDR2 SYDVKM. This CDR3 comprises 13 residues. In nucleotides, the CDR3 is TGTGCCAGCAGTCCAAGGATGAACACTGAAGCTTTCTTT. Amino acids: CASSPRMNTEAFF.

This clone was detected a few times. The chain uses TRBV5-5 and TRBJ1-4, with D hard to call. V shed 4 bases and J shed 0 bases, with 22 bases lying between them. The CDR3 loop spans 19 amino acids. Germline assignment: CDR1 SGHKS and CDR2 YYEKEE (reference sequence). The CDR3 is CASSPGTGGGIATNEKLFF. The CDR3 bases are TGTGCCAGCAGCCCTGGAACCGGCGGTGGAATAGCAACTAATGAAAAACTGTTTTTT.

The chain employs TRBV3-1 (or the pseudogene TRBV3-2) and TRBJ2-7, with D tentatively TRBD2 (6 bases). Trimming removed 6 bases at V and 4 bases at J, with 16 bases between. The germline V gene encodes CDR1 LGHDT and CDR2 YNNKEL (reference sequence). The CDR3 loop spans 14 amino acids. The CDR3 sequence: CASSPEEGRYEQYF. CDR3 bases: TGTGCCAGCAGTCCCGAGGAGGGGAGGTACGAGCAGTACTTC.

The rearrangement links TRBV2 to TRBJ1-2; 10 bases fit TRBD1. The CDR3 covers 15 residues. Trimming at V came to 6 bases and at J to 0 bases, leaving 4 bases not matched to a gene. Germline V gene lookup returns CDR1 SNHLY and CDR2 FYNNEI. As DNA, the CDR3 is TGTGCCAGCAGGAGGGGACAGGGGACTAACTATGGCTACACCTTC. Amino acid sequence: CASRRGQGTNYGYTF.

The genes are TRBV6-5 and TRBJ1-2, with 8 bases that match TRBD1. V was pared by 3 bases and J by 4 bases, with 7 bases of the junction left unmatched. Germline loops: CDR1 MNHEY, CDR2 SVGAGI. The CDR3 is made up of 15 amino acids. The CDR3 here is CASSYSDRGLYGYTF. CDR3 nucleotides: TGTGCCAGCAGTTATTCTGACAGGGGCCTCTATGGCTACACCTTC.

The rearrangement links TRBV27 to TRBJ1-6; 7 nucleotides match TRBD1. Germline V CDR1 and CDR2: MNHEY, SMNVEV (reference sequence). The ends lost 3 bases at V and 6 bases at J; junction bases unmatched: 2. CDR3 length equals 14 residues. CDR3 sequence reads: CASSFRDSNSPLHF. The DNA for the CDR3 is TGTGCCAGCAGTTTCCGGGACAGTAATTCACCCCTCCACTTT.

The chain links TRBV28 to TRBJ1-5; D is possibly TRBD1 (5 bases). The V end lost 8 bases, the J end lost 9 bases, and 14 bases lay between the germline ends. Germline lookup yields CDR1 MDHEN and CDR2 SYDVKM. The CDR3 is made up of 12 amino acids. In DNA form, the CDR3 reads TGTGCCAGCCGCACGGGGGTGAGGCCCCAGCATTTT. This translates into CASRTGVRPQHF.

The rearrangement uses TRBV4-3 and TRBJ2-3, with unresolved D. This CDR3 is built from 14 residues. Per the germline V gene, CDR1 is LGHNA and CDR2 is YSLEER. V lost 0 bases and J 3 bases, leaving 7 bases between the germline ends. The CDR3 region is CASSQEARTDTQYF. The CDR3 nucleotides read TGCGCCAGCAGCCAAGAGGCGCGGACAGATACGCAGTATTTT.

This clone showed up just once. The chain joins TRBV2 to TRBJ1-2; D is ambiguous. This CDR3 is built from 13 residues. Germline CDR1 and CDR2: SNHLY and FYNNEI. Trimming removed 1 base at V and 4 bases at J, with 7 bases between. The CDR3 is CASSEGAGYGYTF. CDR3 bases: TGTGCCAGCAGTGAAGGTGCGGGCTATGGCTACACCTTC.

This clone was seen a single time. V and J are TRBV29-1 and TRBJ2-4, with 9 bases lining up with TRBD1. There are 12 residues in the CDR3. Per the germline V gene, CDR1 is SQVTM and CDR2 is ANQGSEA. The ends lost 6 bases at V and 8 bases at J; junction bases unmatched: 5. The CDR3 protein is CSVRTGEDIQYF. CDR3 nucleotide sequence: TGCAGCGTAAGGACAGGGGAAGACATTCAGTACTTC. The variable domain in full, completed from reference TRBV29-1 and TRBJ2-4, reads SAVISQKPSRDICQRGTSLTIQCQVDSQVTMMFWYRQQPGQSLTLIATANQGSEATYESGFVIDKFPISRPNLTFSTLTVSNMSPEDSSIYLCSVRTGEDIQYFGAGTRLSVL.

The chain has TRBV5-1 and TRBJ1-1; D is possibly TRBD1 (5 bases). Trimming left V 0 bases short and J 7 bases short, with 10 bases between. Germline V gene data show CDR1 as SGHRS and CDR2 as YFSETQ. CDR3 size: 13 residues. DNA of the CDR3: TGCGCCAGCAGCTTGGGCCAGGGTGGTGAAGCTTTCTTT. Amino acid sequence: CASSLGQGGEAFF.

The rearrangement joins TRBV27 to TRBJ1-1; unclear D gene. V lost 2 bases, J lost 2 bases, and 6 bases lay in between. Per the germline V gene, CDR1 is MNHEY and CDR2 is SMNVEV (reference sequence). The CDR3 consists of 13 residues. The CDR3 loop is CASSLEGNTEAFF. The CDR3 DNA reads TGTGCCAGCAGTTTAGAGGGTAACACTGAAGCTTTCTTT.

V usage is TRBV4-2 and J usage is TRBJ2-7; D is undetermined. V lost 3 bases and J 4 bases, leaving 22 bases between the germline ends. The CDR3 is made up of 17 amino acids. Germline V gene data show CDR1 as LGHNA and CDR2 as YNFKEQ. As DNA, the CDR3 is TGTGCCAGCAGCCAGGAGAGTGCGGCTTCTTACCAATACGAGCAGTACTTC. It specifies CASSQESAASYQYEQYF.